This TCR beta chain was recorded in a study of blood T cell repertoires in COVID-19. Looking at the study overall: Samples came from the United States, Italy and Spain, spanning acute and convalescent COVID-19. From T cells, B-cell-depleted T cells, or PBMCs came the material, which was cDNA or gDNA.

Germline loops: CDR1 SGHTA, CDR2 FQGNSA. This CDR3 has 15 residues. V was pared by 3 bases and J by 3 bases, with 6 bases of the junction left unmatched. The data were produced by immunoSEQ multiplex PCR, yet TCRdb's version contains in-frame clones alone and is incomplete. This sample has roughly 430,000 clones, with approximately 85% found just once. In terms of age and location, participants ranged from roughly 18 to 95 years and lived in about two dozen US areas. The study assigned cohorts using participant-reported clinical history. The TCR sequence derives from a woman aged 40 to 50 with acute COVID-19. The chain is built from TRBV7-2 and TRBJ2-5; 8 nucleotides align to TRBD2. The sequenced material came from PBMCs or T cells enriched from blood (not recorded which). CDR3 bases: TGTGCCAGCAGCTTTTTGGGGACTAGAGAAGAGACCCAGTACTTC. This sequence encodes CASSFLGTREETQYF.